The next 30 T cell receptor beta chains were all read from a single sample in a study of blood T cell repertoires in COVID-19. Some clones are missing from TCRdb's copy, which holds only in-frame ones; the method was immunoSEQ multiplex PCR. The table has 360,000 or so clones, roughly nine tenths seen once. Material: peripheral blood. Every receptor here comes from an older woman with COVID-19, enrolled during active disease.

This chain uses TRBV7-3 with TRBJ1-4; D ambiguous. Germline lookup yields CDR1 SGHTA and CDR2 FQGTGA. Deletions cut 8 bases from V and 7 bases from J, with 14 bases between. CDR3 length: 13 amino acids. Written as DNA, the CDR3 is TGTGCCAGCGGGAGGCGGGAAGGTGAAAAACTGTTTTTT. Translated, it gives CASGRREGEKLFF.

The chain employs TRBV11-2 and TRBJ1-3; D not certain. Germline lookup yields CDR1 SGHAT and CDR2 FQNNGV. This CDR3 contains 13 residues. Trimming took off 3 bases at V and 0 bases at J, with 3 bases between the two ends. DNA of the CDR3: TGTGCCAGCAGCTTCCACTCTGGAAACACCATATATTTT. Translated: CASSFHSGNTIYF.

The J gene is TRBJ1-5, the V gene TRBV12-5, with 8 bases lining up with TRBD1. V lost 1 base, J lost 0 bases, and 5 bases stayed unmatched. The CDR3 consists of 17 residues. Germline V gene lookup returns CDR1 LGHNT and CDR2 FRNRAP. CDR3 loop: CASGLDRQGFSNQPQHF. The CDR3 DNA reads as TGTGCTAGTGGTTTGGATCGACAGGGGTTTAGCAATCAGCCCCAGCATTTT.

V is TRBV19 and J is TRBJ1-3; 8 bases agree with TRBD1. CDR1 and CDR2 (germline): LNHDA, SQIVND (reference sequence). The length of the CDR3 is 15 residues. The ends lost 4 bases at V and 4 bases at J; junction bases unmatched: 6. As DNA, the CDR3 is TGTGCCAGTAGTAAGGGACAGGTTGTGGGAAACACCATATATTTT. Amino acids: CASSKGQVVGNTIYF.

The V call is TRBV5-5, the J call TRBJ2-1; TRBD2 aligns across 7 bases. Trimming took 2 bases from V and 2 from J; bases not matched to a gene: 7. The germline gives CDR1 SGHKS, CDR2 YYEKEE (reference sequence). The CDR3 contains 16 residues. Here the CDR3 reads CASSFEGGMPYNEQFF. The CDR3 DNA sequence: TGTGCCAGCAGCTTTGAGGGAGGGATGCCCTACAATGAGCAGTTCTTC.

This chain uses TRBV19 with TRBJ1-5, with 9 bases fitting TRBD1. From germline, CDR1 is LNHDA and CDR2 SQIVND (reference sequence). V was pared by 5 bases and J by 2 bases, with 7 bases of the junction left unmatched. The CDR3 runs to 16 residues. The CDR3 region is CASSSWTGEGNQPQHF. For the CDR3, the DNA is TGTGCCAGTAGTTCCTGGACAGGGGAGGGCAATCAGCCCCAGCATTTT. Full variable domain (outside the CDR3, taken from reference TRBV19 and TRBJ1-5): DGGITQSPKYLFRKEGQNVTLSCEQNLNHDAMYWYRQDPGQGLRLIYYSQIVNDFQKGDIAEGYSVSREKKESFPLTVTSAQKNPTAFYLCASSSWTGEGNQPQHFGDGTRLSIL.

This clone was observed a handful of times. The chain has TRBV7-2 and TRBJ1-6, with D possibly TRBD1 on 5 matching bases. Between the trimmed V and J ends, which lost 5 bases and 5 bases, there was a span of 19 bases. Germline CDR1 and CDR2: SGHTA and FQGNSA. There are 17 residues in the CDR3. The CDR3 is CASSKSRGGGNNSPLHF. The CDR3 DNA follows: TGTGCCAGCAGCAAATCTAGGGGAGGTGGTAATAATTCACCCCTCCACTTT.

V gene TRBV9 combines with J gene TRBJ2-3; tentative D call: TRBD2 (5 bases). CDR1 is SGDLS and CDR2 is YYNGEE in the germline V gene. V shed 3 bases and J shed 6 bases, with 14 bases lying between them. The CDR3 totals 14 residues. The CDR3 reads CASSAGLAPDTQYF. Written as DNA, the CDR3 is TGTGCCAGCAGCGCTGGACTGGCACCCGATACGCAGTATTTT. Based on the CDR3 plus reference TRBV9 and TRBJ2-3, the full variable domain is DSGVTQTPKHLITATGQRVTLRCSPRSGDLSVYWYQQSLDQGLQFLIQYYNGEERAKGNILERFSAQQFPDLHSELNLSSLELGDSALYFCASSAGLAPDTQYFGPGTRLTVL.

This clone was recorded only once. The chain links TRBV15 to TRBJ1-2; TRBD1 might be the D (6 bases). Trimming removed 0 bases from V and 4 bases from J, with 12 bases in between. Germline CDR1 is LNHNV and CDR2 is YYDKDF (reference sequence). CDR3 length: 15 residues. CDR3 bases: TGTGCCACCAGCAGAGATACAGGACAGCTCTATGGCTACACCTTC. This translates into CATSRDTGQLYGYTF.

The chain uses TRBV20-1 and TRBJ1-2, with 7 bases identical to TRBD1. Germline loops: CDR1 DFQATT, CDR2 SNEGSKA (reference sequence). V gave up 3 bases and J gave up 5 bases; unmatched junction bases: 6. The CDR3 runs 13 residues. The DNA of the CDR3 is TGCAGTGCTAGTACCAGGGGGTTTTATGGCTACACCTTC. Translated: CSASTRGFYGYTF.

The rearrangement uses TRBV27 and TRBJ2-7; 9 nucleotides agree with TRBD1. With 5 bases clipped from V and 4 bases from J, the junction kept 6 bases outside the gene matches. Germline loops: CDR1 MNHEY, CDR2 SMNVEV (reference sequence). The CDR3 loop spans 14 amino acids. The CDR3, as DNA: TGTGCCAGCAGTCCCTGGGACAGGGTATACGAGCAGTACTTC. This codes for CASSPWDRVYEQYF.

This chain links TRBV5-1 with TRBJ2-5; 10 positions agree with TRBD2. Germline V lookup: CDR1 SGHRS, CDR2 YFSETQ. This CDR3 is 16 amino acids long. J lost 9 bases, V lost 0 bases, and 11 bases had no gene match. Here the CDR3 reads CASSLVVASGGGAQYF. The CDR3 DNA reads TGCGCCAGCAGCTTGGTGGTGGCTAGCGGGGGAGGCGCCCAGTACTTC.

The chain uses TRBV14 and TRBJ1-5, with TRBD1 matching 7 bases. In germline, CDR1 is SGHDN, CDR2 FVKESK. The CDR3 length is 13 residues. Trimming cost V 3 bases and J 5 bases; bases outside gene matches: 1. The CDR3 DNA reads TGTGCCAGCAGCCACCAGGGGGATCAGCCCCAGCATTTT. This translates into CASSHQGDQPQHF.

The chain combines TRBV9 with TRBJ1-2; the D gene is possibly TRBD1 (6 bases). V lost 0 bases and J 2 bases, leaving 8 bases between the germline ends. The germline gives CDR1 SGDLS, CDR2 YYNGEE. The CDR3 loop spans 14 amino acids. The CDR3 sequence is CASSVATGNYGYTF. DNA for the CDR3: TGTGCCAGCAGCGTAGCTACAGGGAACTATGGCTACACCTTC.

The V and J genes are TRBV4-2 and TRBJ2-5, with 9 bases fitting TRBD1. Germline V gene data show CDR1 as LGHNA and CDR2 as YNFKEQ. The CDR3 runs to 16 residues. The V gene end was trimmed by 3 bases and the J gene end by 3 bases; junction bases not matched to a gene: 8. CDR3 DNA: TGTGCCAGCAGCCAGATGTCGGGACAGGGAGAAGAGACCCAGTACTTC. Translating gives CASSQMSGQGEETQYF.

This clone occurred a few times. This rearrangement joins TRBV2 to TRBJ1-2; D possibly corresponds to TRBD1 (5 bases). The CDR3 totals 14 residues. The germline V gene encodes CDR1 SNHLY and CDR2 FYNNEI. Trimming took 5 bases from V and 7 from J, leaving 17 bases between them. The CDR3 sequence is CASSTGGRAGGYTF. The CDR3 bases are TGTGCCAGCAGTACGGGAGGCAGGGCCGGTGGCTACACCTTC.

V usage is TRBV20-1 and J usage is TRBJ2-3, with D perhaps TRBD2 (5 bases). The CDR3 totals 11 residues. Trimming left V 5 bases short and J 6 bases short, with 9 bases between. Germline V gives CDR1 DFQATT, CDR2 SNEGSKA (reference sequence). The CDR3 reads CSAALADTQYF. In nucleotides, the CDR3 is TGCAGTGCTGCTTTAGCGGATACGCAGTATTTT.

The chain has TRBV28 and TRBJ2-3, with 7 bases fitting TRBD2. Germline assignment: CDR1 MDHEN and CDR2 SYDVKM. V lost 2 bases to trimming and J lost 5 bases; unmatched junction nucleotides: 13. The CDR3 loop spans 17 amino acids. The CDR3 loop is CASSLPLWKGRGDTQYF. CDR3 DNA: TGTGCCAGCAGTTTACCCCTCTGGAAGGGGAGGGGAGATACGCAGTATTTT.

V gene TRBV5-1 combines with J gene TRBJ1-1; no reliable D call. The CDR3 sequence is 15 residues long. The V end was cut by 4 bases, the J end by 4 bases, with 17 bases between. In germline, CDR1 is SGHRS, CDR2 YFSETQ. DNA for the CDR3: TGCGCCAGCAGCCCCACCCCAGGTGGGAGCACTGAAGCTTTCTTT. Translated: CASSPTPGGSTEAFF.

The V call is TRBV7-7, the J call TRBJ2-1; weak D call: TRBD2 (6 bases). Trimming shortened V by 1 base and J by 6 bases, and 7 bases separated the two germline ends. Germline assignment: CDR1 SSHAT and CDR2 FNYEAQ (reference sequence). There are 13 residues in the CDR3. CDR3 loop: CASSLVGGNEQFF. For the CDR3, the DNA is TGTGCCAGCAGCTTAGTGGGGGGCAATGAGCAGTTCTTC.

This chain connects TRBV28 to TRBJ1-1; D not certain. The V and J ends lost 7 bases and 3 bases respectively, with 12 bases between them. CDR1 MDHEN and CDR2 SYDVKM come from the germline V gene. CDR3 length equals 13 residues. The chain's CDR3 is CASTDPQDTEAFF. CDR3 DNA sequence: TGTGCCAGCACCGACCCGCAGGACACTGAAGCTTTCTTT.

The chain uses TRBV5-6 and TRBJ1-1; 7 bases map to TRBD1. CDR1 and CDR2 from the germline V gene are SGHDT and YYEEEE. CDR3 length equals 15 residues. J was trimmed by 5 bases and V by 4 bases; bases with no gene match: 11. CDR3 amino acids: CASSASTGSPTEAFF. The CDR3 coding sequence is TGTGCCAGCAGCGCGTCGACAGGGTCCCCAACTGAAGCTTTCTTT.

The rearrangement links TRBV7-9 to TRBJ1-6; 10 nucleotides agree with TRBD1. Germline lookup yields CDR1 SEHNR and CDR2 FQNEAQ (reference sequence). With 2 bases clipped from V and 7 bases from J, the junction kept 8 bases outside the gene matches. The CDR3 spans 17 residues. The CDR3 is CASSLRVGGQGNSPLHF. The CDR3 coding sequence is TGTGCCAGCAGCTTACGAGTGGGGGGACAGGGGAATTCACCCCTCCACTTT.

In the case of this clone: The same CDR3 also results from other DNA sequences found in this sample. The chain couples TRBV18 to TRBJ1-5; 7 bases agree with TRBD1. The CDR3 totals 16 residues. The J segment lost 1 base and the V segment lost 3 bases, leaving 6 bases of the junction unmatched. Germline CDR1 and CDR2: KGHSH and LQKENI. The CDR3 loop is CASSPGNRGSNQPQHF. In DNA, the CDR3 is TGTGCCAGCTCACCGGGTAACAGGGGAAGCAATCAGCCCCAGCATTTT.

The V and J genes are TRBV7-9 and TRBJ2-7; the D gene is possibly TRBD2 (6 bases). The CDR3 extends over 16 amino acids. The germline CDR1 and CDR2 sequences are SEHNR and FQNEAQ (reference sequence). V gave up 0 bases and J gave up 0 bases, with 12 bases separating them. The CDR3 reads CASSLAMVADSYEQYF. The DNA of the CDR3 is TGTGCCAGCAGCTTAGCGATGGTAGCGGACTCCTACGAGCAGTACTTC.

V and J are TRBV12-3 or TRBV12-4 and TRBJ1-1; 8 positions agree with TRBD1. There are 13 residues in the CDR3. V dropped 5 bases and J dropped 4; count of bases not matched to a gene: 3. The CDR3 is CASSRTGTTEAFF. CDR3 in DNA: TGTGCCAGCAGTCGGACAGGGACCACTGAAGCTTTCTTT.

The V gene is TRBV6-5, the J gene TRBJ2-3; the match to TRBD2 covers 9 bases. This CDR3 region has 16 residues. Germline V lookup: CDR1 MNHEY, CDR2 SVGAGI. V was clipped by 2 bases and J by 1 base; unmatched bases: 4. The CDR3 DNA reads TGTGCCAGCAGTTACAGGGGCGGGGGGGGCACAGATACGCAGTATTTT. It specifies CASSYRGGGGTDTQYF.

The genes are TRBV6-5 and TRBJ1-1; 7 bases map to TRBD1. Germline CDR1 and CDR2: MNHEY and SVGAGI. The V gene end was trimmed by 4 bases and the J gene end by 2 bases; junction bases not matched to a gene: 7. The CDR3 runs 15 residues. The CDR3 DNA sequence: TGTGCCAGCAGTTCTTACAGGGGTGCTAACACTGAAGCTTTCTTT. Protein: CASSSYRGANTEAFF.

The chain joins TRBV21-1 to TRBJ1-5; TRBD1 reflects the table's D call only, with no check against the DNA. TRBV21-1 is annotated as a pseudogene. The CDR3 contains 21 residues. Here the CDR3 DNA reads TGTGCCAGCAGCAAAACACAGGGATACCCTACTACGCTAAATAGCAATCAGCCCCAGCATTTT. It is translated as CASSKTQGYPTTLNSNQPQHF.

CDR3 sequence (DNA): TGTGCCAGCAGCTTCGGGACAGGGTTTTACGAGCAGTACTTC. It is translated as CASSFGTGFYEQYF. J is TRBJ2-7 and V is TRBV7-9; 9 bases align to TRBD1. CDR3 length: 14 residues. The V and J ends lost 3 bases and 4 bases, in that order; junction bases with no gene match: 4. Germline lookup yields CDR1 SEHNR and CDR2 FQNEAQ (reference sequence).